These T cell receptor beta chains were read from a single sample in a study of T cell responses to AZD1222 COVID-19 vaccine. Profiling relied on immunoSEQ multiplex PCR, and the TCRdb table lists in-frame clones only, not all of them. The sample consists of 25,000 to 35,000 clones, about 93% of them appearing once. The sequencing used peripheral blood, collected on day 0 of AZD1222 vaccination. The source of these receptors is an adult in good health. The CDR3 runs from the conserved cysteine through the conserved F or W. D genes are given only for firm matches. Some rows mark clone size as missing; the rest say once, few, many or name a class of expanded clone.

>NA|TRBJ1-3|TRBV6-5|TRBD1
CATRDRGPGNTIYF
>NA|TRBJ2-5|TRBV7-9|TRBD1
CASSWTGVETQYF
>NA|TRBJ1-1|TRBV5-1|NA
CASSLGQGKGEAFF
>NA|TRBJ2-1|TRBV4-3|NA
CASSQEGMYNEQFF
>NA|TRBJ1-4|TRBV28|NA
CASSLGTPYALFF
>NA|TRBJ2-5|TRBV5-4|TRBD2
CASSPPGGNRETQYF
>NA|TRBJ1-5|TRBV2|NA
CASGGPGGWNQPQHF
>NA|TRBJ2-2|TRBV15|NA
CATSRPPPDRLNTGELFF
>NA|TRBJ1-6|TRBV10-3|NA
CAISGSGGLVSPLHF
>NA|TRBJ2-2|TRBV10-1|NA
CAIHPQGTATPNTGELFF
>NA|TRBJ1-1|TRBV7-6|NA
CASSLVMGNTEAFF
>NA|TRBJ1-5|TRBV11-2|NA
CASSLAPNQPQHF
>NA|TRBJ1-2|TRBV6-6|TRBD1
CASSRTGDGYTF
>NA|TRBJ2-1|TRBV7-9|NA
CASSPLGLGYNEQFF
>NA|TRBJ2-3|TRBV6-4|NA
CASSDGTTSTDTQYF
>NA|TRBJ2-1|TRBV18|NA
CASSHSNNEQFF
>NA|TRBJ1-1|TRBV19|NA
CASSIRAGTRAEAFF
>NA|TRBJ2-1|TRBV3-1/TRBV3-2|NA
CASSQVGRDNEQFF
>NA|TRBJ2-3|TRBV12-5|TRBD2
CASGQSGGAPDTQYF
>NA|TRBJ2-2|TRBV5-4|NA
CASSLARGTNTGELFF
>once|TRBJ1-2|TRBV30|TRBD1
CAWNEGQDYGYTF
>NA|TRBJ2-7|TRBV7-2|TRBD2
CASSILAGVNEQYF
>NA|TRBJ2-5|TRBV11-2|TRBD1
CASSLGAGGTQYF
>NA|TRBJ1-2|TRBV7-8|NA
CASSPLPGVNYGYTF
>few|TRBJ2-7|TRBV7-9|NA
CASSSYPSASSYEQYF
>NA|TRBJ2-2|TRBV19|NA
CASSDPGRANTGELFF
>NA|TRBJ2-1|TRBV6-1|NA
CASSEEDSYNEQFF
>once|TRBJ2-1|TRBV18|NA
CASSPGMDNEQFF
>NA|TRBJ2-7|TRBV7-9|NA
CASSAQGYEQYF
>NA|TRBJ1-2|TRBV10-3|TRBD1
CATGQGNYGYTF
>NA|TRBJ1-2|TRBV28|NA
CASSLLTIPYTF
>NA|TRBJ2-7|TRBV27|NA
CASSPGAALYEQYF
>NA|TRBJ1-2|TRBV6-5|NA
CASSLGVAGGYTF
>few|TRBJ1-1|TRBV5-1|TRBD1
CASSPGQGNLNTEAFF
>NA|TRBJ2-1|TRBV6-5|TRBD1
CASKRGQGLTNEQFF
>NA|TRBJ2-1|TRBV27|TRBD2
CASSYERGFYNEQFF
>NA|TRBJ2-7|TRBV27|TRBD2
CASRPPLAGISYEQYF
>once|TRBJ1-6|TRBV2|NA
CASSPALSSYNSPLHF
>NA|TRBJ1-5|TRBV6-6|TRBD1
CASSMDREINYPQHF
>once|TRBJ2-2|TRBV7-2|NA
CASSSQSNTGELFF
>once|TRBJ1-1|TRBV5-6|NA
CASSLGSVNTEAFF
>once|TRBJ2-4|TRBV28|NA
CASSAAPDTKNIQYF
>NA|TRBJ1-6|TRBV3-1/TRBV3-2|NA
CASSVGTSSPLHF
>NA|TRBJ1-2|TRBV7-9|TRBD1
CASSSSQGAYGYTF
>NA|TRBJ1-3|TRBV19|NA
CAILDASNTIYF
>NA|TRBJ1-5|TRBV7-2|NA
CASSLEWGLTQPQHF
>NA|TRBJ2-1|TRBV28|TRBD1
CASSDRGQNEQFF
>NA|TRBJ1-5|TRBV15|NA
CATSREAGGNQPQHF
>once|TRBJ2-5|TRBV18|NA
CASSPGETQYF
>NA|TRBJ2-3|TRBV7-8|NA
CASSLNRDTQYF
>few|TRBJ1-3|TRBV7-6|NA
CASSLGGPSGNTIYF
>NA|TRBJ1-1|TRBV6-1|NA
CASSDGSSLGVWDTEAFF
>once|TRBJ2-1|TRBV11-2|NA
CASMAGRPSSYNEQFF